This TCR beta chain was captured in a study of blood T cell repertoires in COVID-19 (dated by TCRdb to 2018 to 2021). Notes on the research overall: Samples covering the acute and convalescent phases of COVID-19 were provided by collaborators in the United States, Italy and Spain. HLA class I and class II types, where available, came from metadata supplied by the sample provider rather than from assay-based typing. Subjects who had been exposed to COVID-19, were actively infected with it, or had recovered from it provided the deeply sampled blood TCRbeta repertoires that made up the dataset. The material from the prospective study consisted of cDNA or gDNA derived from T cells, B-cell-depleted T cells, or PBMCs. The samples were drawn from two sources: the first 160 participants of the ongoing ImmuneRACE study, and fewer than 1,500 subjects contributed by 6 global collaborators. A freely available public database, intended as a resource for researchers studying the immune response to SARS-CoV-2, is where the repertoires were released. Nearly every sample came with metadata listing a de-identified subject ID, COVID-19 status, age in years and sex. Results the study describes overall, beyond this receptor: How much clinical and demographic metadata was included differed by source and by participant, and the metadata was provided uncurated.

As concerns this clone: Its antigen specificity is not known. One base away there is no much larger clone; base qualities are not given.

TCRbeta CDR3 regions were amplified from genomic DNA using the immunoSEQ Assay, a bias-controlled multiplex PCR. Per the authors' processing: The number of nucleated cells in each sample was estimated from the amplification of reference gene primers within the assay. Sequence reads were collapsed and filtered to measure the absolute abundance of every unique TCRbeta CDR3 rearrangement. For each sample, productive Simpson clonality was calculated as the square root of Simpson's diversity index across productive rearrangements. Drawn from immuneACCESS, this table holds only the in-frame rearrangements with V and J called that TCRdb kept. Clones are partly lost; checked studies trace under half to an unresolved V gene and leave the rest unexplained. From that table come the V and J calls and clone size; the DNA was used to work out D and trimming. Here the sample has just over 300,000 clones; roughly 87% occur a single time. Together, the top ten hold approximately 2.4% of the sample.

CDR1 and CDR2, per the germline V gene, are ENHRY and SYGVKD. The CDR3 holds 15 amino acids from the cysteine to the phenylalanine. The only DNA kept is the CDR3, 45 bases in frame from the first base. Trimming removed 0 bases from V and 4 bases from J, leaving 12 bases between the germline ends. Collaborating institutions collected whole blood in K2EDTA tubes following their own protocols. Collaborator samples were shipped for TCRbeta analysis as frozen whole blood, isolated PBMCs, or DNA extracted from either sample type. The sample taken for sequencing was peripheral blood. The sequence was collected from a man aged 18 to 29 with active or convalescent COVID-19. The chain links TRBV10-3 with TRBJ1-1; no confident D gene assignment can be made. The CDR3 protein is CAISESGEGVTEAFF. The nucleotides are TGTGCCATCAGTGAGTCCGGGGAGGGAGTCACTGAAGCTTTCTTT.